The sequence of this T cell receptor beta chain was determined in a study of CD8 T cells in Susac syndrome. General study points: TCR sequencing and HLA analysis covered a relatively small number of individuals.

The RNA, about 0.45 to 1 ug, was put through reverse transcription using random hexamers. TCRdb ran MiXCR on the immunoSEQ multiplex PCR reads and lists one entry per CDR3 protein. The data hold roughly 130,000 distinct CDR3 sequences, with about 94% observed a single time. The CDR3 runs to 10 residues. Trimming shortened V by 8 bases and J by 4 bases, and 3 bases separated the two germline ends. Germline CDR1 reads LNHDA; CDR2 reads SQIVND (reference sequence). There are a few counts of this clonotype. The target antigen is unknown. The TCR originated in a human donor with multiple sclerosis. V and J are TRBV19 and TRBJ1-5, with D hard to call. Sequencing used CD4+ T cells from PBMCs. The CDR3 nucleotides are TGTGCCAGTGGTAATCAGCCCCAGCATTTT. Translating it yields CASGNQPQHF.